This T cell receptor (beta chain) was sequenced during a study of blood T cells in healthy people across ages. V lost 4 bases to trimming and J lost 7 bases, with 10 bases between them. The germline CDR1 and CDR2 sequences are SNHLY and FYNNEI. The CDR3 totals 12 residues. Notes on the study in general: Any changes in expanded clonotypes were possibly confounded, as donor CMV status remained unknown. Significant beta diversity loss was already apparent by age approximately 40, declining roughly linearly.

A second PCR of roughly 7 to 11 cycles used a sample-barcoded 5' primer and a J-beta primer mix. From the 5' RACE reads, TCRdb called clonotypes with MiXCR, one entry per CDR3 protein. Of 1.5 million to 2 million distinct CDR3 sequences listed, around 35% are singletons. Points on this clonotype: Its antigen is currently unknown.

The chain joins TRBV2 to TRBJ1-2; a possible D gene is TRBD1 (6 bases). The clonotype originates from a woman aged 25 to 45 in good health. What was sequenced was blood. This chain's CDR3 is CASSGQDIGYTF. CDR3 nucleotide sequence: TGTGCCAGCAGTGGACAGGACATTGGCTACACCTTC.